This T cell receptor beta chain came from a study of T cells of healthy individuals listed by TCRdb under 2018. This clonotype occurred a few times. The antigen this receptor binds is unknown. Base qualities were left out, and no much larger clone turns up one base away. V lost 7 bases and J lost 4 bases; the stretch between them is 21 bases long. Reading the germline V gene gives CDR1 SNHLY and CDR2 FYNNEI. The CDR3 numbers 16 residues from cysteine through phenylalanine. Only CDR3 DNA remains: 48 bases, in frame from the first base. The library was prepared using 5' RACE. Sequenced on an Illumina MiSeq. TCRdb reworked the public reads: Q25 trimming with fastp, MiXCR clone assembly, productive beta chains retained. Duplicate CDR3 protein sequences are folded into a single record with the most common DNA and genes. The sample records around 98,000 distinct CDR3 sequences, 17% of which are singletons. The top ten clonotypes cover roughly 6.1% of the sample.

The clonotype comes from a human donor in good health. Recombination joined TRBV2 with TRBJ2-3; the D gene assignment is perhaps TRBD1 or TRBD2, with each matching 5 bases. In nucleotides, the sequence is TGTGCCAGCACCGAGGGGAAGGGAAGGTTTTCAGATACGCAGTATTTT. Its translation is CASTEGKGRFSDTQYF.